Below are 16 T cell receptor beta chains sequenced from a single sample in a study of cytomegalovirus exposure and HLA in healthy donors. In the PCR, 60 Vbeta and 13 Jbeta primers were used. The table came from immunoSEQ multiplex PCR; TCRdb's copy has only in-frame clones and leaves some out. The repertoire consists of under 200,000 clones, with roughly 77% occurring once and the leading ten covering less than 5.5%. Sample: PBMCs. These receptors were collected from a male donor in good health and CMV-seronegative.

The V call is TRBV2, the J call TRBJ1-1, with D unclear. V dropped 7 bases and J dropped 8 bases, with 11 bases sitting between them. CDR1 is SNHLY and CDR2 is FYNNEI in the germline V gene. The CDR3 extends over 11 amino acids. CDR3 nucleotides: TGTGCCAGCATCCGCGAACAGGAAGCTTTCTTT. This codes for CASIREQEAFF.

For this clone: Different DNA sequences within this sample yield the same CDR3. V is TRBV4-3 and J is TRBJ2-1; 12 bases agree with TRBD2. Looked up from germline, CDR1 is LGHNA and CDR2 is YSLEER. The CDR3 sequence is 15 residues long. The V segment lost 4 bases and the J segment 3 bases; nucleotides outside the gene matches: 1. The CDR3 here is CASSRGLAGYNEQFF. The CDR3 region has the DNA TGCGCCAGCAGCCGGGGACTAGCGGGCTACAATGAGCAGTTCTTC.

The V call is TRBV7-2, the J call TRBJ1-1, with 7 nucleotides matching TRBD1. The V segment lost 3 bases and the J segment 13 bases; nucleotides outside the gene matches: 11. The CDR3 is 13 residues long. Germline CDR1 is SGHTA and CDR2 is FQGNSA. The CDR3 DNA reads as TGTGCCAGCAGCTTGGCACCGACAGGGTTGGATTTCTTT. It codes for CASSLAPTGLDFF.

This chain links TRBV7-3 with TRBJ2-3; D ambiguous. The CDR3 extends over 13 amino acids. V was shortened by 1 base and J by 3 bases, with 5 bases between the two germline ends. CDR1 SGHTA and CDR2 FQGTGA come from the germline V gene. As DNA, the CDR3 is TGTGCCAGCAGCTTAAGGCAAACAGATACGCAGTATTTT. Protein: CASSLRQTDTQYF.

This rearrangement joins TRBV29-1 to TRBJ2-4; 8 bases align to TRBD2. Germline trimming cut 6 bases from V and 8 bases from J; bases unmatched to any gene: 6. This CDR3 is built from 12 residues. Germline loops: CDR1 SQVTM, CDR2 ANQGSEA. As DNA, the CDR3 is TGCAGCGTGGTCGGGACTAGGGACATTCAGTACTTC. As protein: CSVVGTRDIQYF.

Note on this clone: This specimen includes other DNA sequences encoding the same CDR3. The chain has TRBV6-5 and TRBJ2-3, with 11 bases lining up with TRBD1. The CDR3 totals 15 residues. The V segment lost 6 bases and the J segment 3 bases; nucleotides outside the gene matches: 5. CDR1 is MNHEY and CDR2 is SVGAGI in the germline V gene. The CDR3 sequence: CASRPGTGGTDTQYF. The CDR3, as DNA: TGTGCCAGCAGACCAGGGACAGGGGGGACAGATACGCAGTATTTT.

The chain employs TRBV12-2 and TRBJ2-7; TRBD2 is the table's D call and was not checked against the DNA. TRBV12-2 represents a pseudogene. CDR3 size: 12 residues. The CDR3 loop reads CASPRATYEQYF. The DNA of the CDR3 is TGTGCAAGCCCCCGCGCAACCTACGAGCAGTACTTC.

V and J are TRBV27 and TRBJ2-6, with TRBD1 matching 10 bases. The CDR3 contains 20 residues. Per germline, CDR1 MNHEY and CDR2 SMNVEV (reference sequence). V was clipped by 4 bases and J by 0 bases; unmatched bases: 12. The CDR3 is CASSSPGTGDRSSGANVLTF. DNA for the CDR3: TGTGCCAGCAGTTCCCCCGGGACAGGGGACAGATCCTCTGGGGCCAACGTCCTGACTTTC.

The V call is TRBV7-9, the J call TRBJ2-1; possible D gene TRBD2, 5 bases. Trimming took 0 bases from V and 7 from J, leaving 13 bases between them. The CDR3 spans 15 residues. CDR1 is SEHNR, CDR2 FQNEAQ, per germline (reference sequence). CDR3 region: CASSLAPGKINEQFF. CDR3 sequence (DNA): TGTGCCAGCAGCTTAGCCCCCGGGAAGATAAATGAGCAGTTCTTC.

The CDR3 region is CASSTPGSGNTIYF. In DNA form, the CDR3 reads TGTGCCAGCAGTACCCCAGGGTCTGGAAACACCATATATTTT. The V call is TRBV6-5, the J call TRBJ1-3, with D possibly matching TRBD1 (5 bases). V lost 5 bases and J lost 1, with 9 bases in between. The CDR3 is 14 residues long. The germline CDR1 and CDR2 sequences are MNHEY and SVGAGI.

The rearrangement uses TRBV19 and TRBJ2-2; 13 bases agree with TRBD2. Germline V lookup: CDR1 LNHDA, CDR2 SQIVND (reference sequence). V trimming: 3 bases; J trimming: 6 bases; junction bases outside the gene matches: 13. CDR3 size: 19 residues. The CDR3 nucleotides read TGTGCCAGTAGTATTTCCCCCACTAGCGGGAGGGGAAAGTCCGGGGAGCTGTTTTTT. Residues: CASSISPTSGRGKSGELFF.

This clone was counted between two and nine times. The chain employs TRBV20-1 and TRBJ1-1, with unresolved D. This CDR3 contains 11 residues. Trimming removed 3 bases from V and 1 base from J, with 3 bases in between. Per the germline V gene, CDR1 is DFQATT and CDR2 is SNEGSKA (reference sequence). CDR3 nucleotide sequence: TGCAGTGCTAGTAGGAACACTGAAGCTTTCTTT. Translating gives CSASRNTEAFF.

The CDR3: CASSLDGGYEQYF. DNA for the CDR3: TGTGCCAGCAGCTTAGACGGGGGCTACGAGCAGTACTTC. The chain is built from TRBV7-9 and TRBJ2-7, with a tentative D call TRBD2 (6 bases). V gave up 1 base and J gave up 3 bases, with 7 bases separating them. The CDR3 loop spans 13 amino acids. The germline CDR1 and CDR2 sequences are SEHNR and FQNEAQ (reference sequence).

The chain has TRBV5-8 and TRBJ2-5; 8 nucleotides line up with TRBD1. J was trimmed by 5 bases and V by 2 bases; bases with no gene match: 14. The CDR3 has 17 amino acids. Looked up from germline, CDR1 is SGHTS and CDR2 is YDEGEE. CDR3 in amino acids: CASSFLGRGLEGETQYF. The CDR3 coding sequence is TGTGCCAGCAGCTTTCTCGGCAGGGGGCTAGAAGGGGAGACCCAGTACTTC.

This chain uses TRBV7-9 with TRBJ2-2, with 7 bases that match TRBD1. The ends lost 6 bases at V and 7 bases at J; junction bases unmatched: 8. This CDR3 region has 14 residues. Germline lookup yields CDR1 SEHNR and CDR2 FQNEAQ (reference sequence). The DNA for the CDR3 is TGTGCCAGCAGTCAGGGGGTCCCCAGCGGGGAGCTGTTTTTT. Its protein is CASSQGVPSGELFF.

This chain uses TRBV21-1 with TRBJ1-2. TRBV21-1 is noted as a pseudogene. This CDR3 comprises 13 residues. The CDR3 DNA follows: TGTGCCAGCAGCAACGGGGGGCTGAGTGGCTACACCTTC. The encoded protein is CASSNGGLSGYTF.